These 19 T cell receptor beta chains were sequenced from one sample in a study of blood T cell repertoires in COVID-19. Profiled with immunoSEQ multiplex PCR; TCRdb holds only in-frame clones, not every one. The table lists 250,000 to 350,000 clones, about 90% of them singletons. The sample was peripheral blood. The receptors originated from a woman between 45 and 65 years old who had recovered from COVID-19.

V usage is TRBV7-2 and J usage is TRBJ1-2, with 8 bases identical to TRBD1. Germline V gene lookup returns CDR1 SGHTA and CDR2 FQGNSA. The CDR3 length is 16 residues. Losses at the gene ends were 1 base for V and 7 bases for J; bases not matched to a gene: 11. The CDR3 sequence is CASSLVGSGGDFGYTF. The CDR3 DNA follows: TGTGCCAGCAGCTTAGTGGGGTCAGGGGGCGATTTTGGCTACACCTTC. The full variable domain, rest sourced from reference TRBV7-2 and TRBJ1-2, is GAGVSQSPSNKVTEKGKDVELRCDPISGHTALYWYRQSLGQGLEFLIYFQGNSAPDKSGLPSDRFSAERTGGSVSTLTIQRTQQEDSAVYLCASSLVGSGGDFGYTFGSGTRLTVV.

The CDR3 loop is CASSYGVGSTEAFF. CDR3 nucleotide sequence: TGTGCCAGCAGTTACGGGGTGGGGAGCACTGAAGCTTTCTTT. The chain recombines TRBV6-5 with TRBJ1-1; D gene unclear. Trimming left V 2 bases short and J 4 bases short, with 11 bases between. Germline CDR1 MNHEY, CDR2 SVGAGI. The CDR3 contains 14 residues.

The chain links TRBV7-9 to TRBJ2-7, with D perhaps TRBD1 (6 bases). The CDR3 is made up of 14 amino acids. Between the trimmed V and J ends, which lost 1 base and 5 bases, there was a span of 12 bases. Germline V lookup: CDR1 SEHNR, CDR2 FQNEAQ (reference sequence). DNA of the CDR3: TGTGCCAGCAGCTTAGGACAGGCCTACGACGAGCAGTACTTC. This encodes CASSLGQAYDEQYF.

V gene TRBV7-2 combines with J gene TRBJ1-2; D gene uncertain. CDR1 is SGHTA, CDR2 FQGNSA, per germline. V lost 6 bases, J lost 7 bases, and 15 bases lay in between. The CDR3 is 13 amino acids. CDR3 coding DNA: TGTGCCAGCAGTTCGGGGAGAGGGTCTGGCTACACCTTC. Translating gives CASSSGRGSGYTF.

The rearrangement uses TRBV7-9 and TRBJ2-7, with a tentative D call TRBD1 (6 bases). The V end was cut by 4 bases, the J end by 5 bases, with 18 bases between. Germline V CDR1 and CDR2: SEHNR, FQNEAQ (reference sequence). This CDR3 region has 15 residues. The CDR3 protein is CASSSLGRGDDEQYF. In DNA, the CDR3 is TGTGCCAGCAGCTCCCTCGGCAGGGGAGACGACGAGCAGTACTTC.

V gene TRBV9 combines with J gene TRBJ1-1; unclear D gene. The CDR3 contains 15 residues. CDR1 SGDLS and CDR2 YYNGEE come from the germline V gene. Trimming cost V 0 bases and J 5 bases, with 14 bases left between them. For the CDR3, the DNA is TGTGCCAGCAGCGTAGGGGGTAATCCGGGGACTGAAGCTTTCTTT. As protein: CASSVGGNPGTEAFF. The full variable domain, in which reference TRBV9 and TRBJ1-1 provide the parts outside the CDR3, is DSGVTQTPKHLITATGQRVTLRCSPRSGDLSVYWYQQSLDQGLQFLIQYYNGEERAKGNILERFSAQQFPDLHSELNLSSLELGDSALYFCASSVGGNPGTEAFFGQGTRLTVV.

This clone occurred once. The V call is TRBV5-1, the J call TRBJ2-3; 13 bases fit TRBD2. CDR3 length: 19 amino acids. The germline V gene has CDR1 SGHRS and CDR2 YFSETQ. V gave up 1 base and J gave up 0 bases; unmatched junction bases: 8. Written as DNA, the CDR3 is TGCGCCAGCAGCTTGCTACTAGCGGGAGGGACAACTAGCACAGATACGCAGTATTTT. It encodes CASSLLLAGGTTSTDTQYF. The whole variable domain, filled in from reference TRBV5-1 and TRBJ2-3, reads KAGVTQTPRYLIKTRGQQVTLSCSPISGHRSVSWYQQTPGQGLQFLFEYFSETQRNKGNFPGRFSGRQFSNSRSEMNVSTLELGDSALYLCASSLLLAGGTTSTDTQYFGPGTRLTVL.

This clone was recorded only once. CDR3 in amino acids: CASSPHAGLETQYF. The CDR3 nucleotides read TGTGCCAGCTCACCACATGCAGGGCTAGAGACCCAGTACTTC. V and J are TRBV18 and TRBJ2-5; D might be TRBD1 (5 bases). V was trimmed by 1 base and J by 4 bases, leaving 10 bases between them. The CDR3 covers 14 residues. CDR1 and CDR2 from the germline V gene are KGHSH and LQKENI.

V and J are TRBV6-5 and TRBJ1-2; perhaps TRBD1 as D (6 bases). Germline CDR1 MNHEY, CDR2 SVGAGI. CDR3 length: 13 residues. V was cut by 6 bases and J by 6 bases, with 14 bases left in between. The CDR3 nucleotides read TGTGCCAGCAGAACTTCAGGGGTGGATGGCTACACCTTC. It codes for CASRTSGVDGYTF.

The sample holds one count of this clone. The chain couples TRBV4-2 to TRBJ1-5; 8 nucleotides align to TRBD1. Germline-derived CDR1 and CDR2 are LGHNA and YNFKEQ. Unmatched junction bases numbered 2, after V lost 1 base and J lost 0 bases. This CDR3 is built from 16 residues. The CDR3 DNA sequence: TGTGCCAGCAGCCAAGGGACAGGGTTTAGCAATCAGCCCCAGCATTTT. Translated, it gives CASSQGTGFSNQPQHF.

The V gene is TRBV7-3, the J gene TRBJ2-2; TRBD1 aligns across 8 bases. Unmatched junction bases numbered 9, after V lost 5 bases and J lost 1 base. The length of the CDR3 is 17 residues. The V gene's germline CDR1 is SGHTA and CDR2 FQGTGA. In DNA form, the CDR3 reads TGTGCCAGCAGCCAGGGGGGCGGACAGGGGAACACCGGGGAGCTGTTTTTT. It is translated as CASSQGGGQGNTGELFF.

The CDR3 DNA follows: TGTGCCAGCAGCTTGGAACTAGCTGACTCCTACGAGCAGTACTTC. Its translation: CASSLELADSYEQYF. The chain carries TRBV5-5 and TRBJ2-7; maybe TRBD2 (6 bases). This CDR3 has 15 amino acids. V lost 0 bases and J 0 bases, leaving 10 bases between the germline ends. Germline V gene data show CDR1 as SGHKS and CDR2 as YYEKEE (reference sequence).

V is TRBV15 and J is TRBJ2-7; maybe TRBD1 (5 bases). Trimming left V 0 bases short and J 2 bases short, with 11 bases between. In germline, CDR1 is LNHNV, CDR2 YYDKDF (reference sequence). CDR3 length: 15 amino acids. Written as DNA, the CDR3 is TGTGCCACCAGCAGAGATCACCAGGGAACCTACGAGCAGTACTTC. Protein product: CATSRDHQGTYEQYF. The full variable domain, its missing parts supplied by reference TRBV15 and TRBJ2-7, is DAMVIQNPRYQVTQFGKPVTLSCSQTLNHNVMYWYQQKSSQAPKLLFHYYDKDFNNEADTPDNFQSRRPNTSFCFLDIRSPGLGDTAMYLCATSRDHQGTYEQYFGPGTRLTVT.

The chain uses TRBV18 and TRBJ1-3; possible D gene TRBD1, 5 bases. Trimming removed 2 bases from V and 4 bases from J, with 6 bases in between. The germline V gene encodes CDR1 KGHSH and CDR2 LQKENI. This CDR3 contains 13 residues. Written as DNA, the CDR3 is TGTGCCAGCTCACCAGGGGCCGGAAACACCATATATTTT. Encoded protein: CASSPGAGNTIYF.

The chain employs TRBV5-6 and TRBJ1-2, with TRBD1 identical over 7 bases. Germline CDR1 is SGHDT and CDR2 is YYEEEE. The CDR3 loop spans 16 amino acids. Losses at the gene ends were 3 bases for V and 6 bases for J; bases not matched to a gene: 14. Here the CDR3 DNA reads TGTGCCAGCAGCTCTCCCTTAGTGAACAGGGGAGATGGCTACACCTTC. Translating gives CASSSPLVNRGDGYTF.

The chain joins TRBV7-2 to TRBJ2-7; 8 bases align to TRBD1. This CDR3 contains 14 residues. Germline CDR1 reads SGHTA; CDR2 reads FQGNSA. The ends lost 3 bases at V and 3 bases at J; junction bases unmatched: 4. DNA of the CDR3: TGTGCCAGCAGCTTTCAGGGGGCCCTCTACGAGCAGTACTTC. The encoded protein is CASSFQGALYEQYF.

The CDR3 protein is CSVGAGMNTEAFF. The CDR3 nucleotides are TGCAGCGTTGGGGCAGGGATGAACACTGAAGCTTTCTTT. This chain links TRBV29-1 with TRBJ1-1; tentatively, D is TRBD1 (5 bases). The ends were cut back, 4 bases at V and 0 bases at J, with 9 bases in the middle. The germline CDR1 and CDR2 sequences are SQVTM and ANQGSEA. The CDR3 spans 13 residues.

The chain carries TRBV14 and TRBJ2-3; 7 bases line up with TRBD2. CDR3 size: 13 residues. The ends lost 3 bases at V and 6 bases at J; junction bases unmatched: 3. CDR1 SGHDN and CDR2 FVKESK come from the germline V gene. CDR3 residues: CASSHGGSDTQYF. DNA for the CDR3: TGTGCCAGCAGCCATGGCGGGAGTGATACGCAGTATTTT.

The V call is TRBV5-4, the J call TRBJ2-2, with 8 bases fitting TRBD2. CDR1 and CDR2 from the germline V gene are SGHNT and YYREEE (reference sequence). The CDR3 consists of 16 residues. J gave up 6 bases and V 7 bases, and 14 bases lay outside the gene matches. In DNA, the CDR3 is TGTGCCAGCCGGACGGGAGGGCCTGGAGAGGCCGGGGAGCTGTTTTTT. This sequence encodes CASRTGGPGEAGELFF.